This paragraph reports one T cell receptor beta chain. What antigen it recognizes has not been identified. This sample is drawn from a study of cytomegalovirus exposure and HLA in healthy donors (TCRdb year 2017). Study-level background: An earlier analysis of approximately 640 of the donors reported roughly 270 Gb of sequence data and roughly 110 million unique TCR beta sequences from 150 million to 200 million T cells. Among some 410 genotyped donors of the cohort, an average of approximately 200,000 unique TCR beta nucleotide sequences was sequenced per donor, of which 15% to 20% were non-productive. Alongside the repertoire data, information on donor age, sex, ethnicity and CMV serostatus was compiled. HLA typing covered class I and class II loci at four-digit resolution. The study aimed to test whether signatures of past pathogen exposure could be identified by cataloging public T cell receptors. Roughly 300 gigabases of sequencing data and approximately 84 million unique TCR sequences were included in an early release covering several hundred HLA-typed donors. In an earlier analysis of 587 of the donors, high-throughput TCR beta sequencing was used to judge whether each TCR beta V gene segment behaved as functional or pseudogenic. The genetic ancestry cluster associated with self-reported Caucasian donors included about 81% of the 300 to 450 genotyped donors. A separate validation cohort of about 110 different subjects was used in addition to the roughly 620-subject first cohort. Genome-wide SNP genotypes for about three fifths of the 666 donors were used in a later genetic analysis, which treated that subset as a discovery cohort. Typing coverage differed by locus: A, B, C, DRB1 and DQB1 were typed in roughly 629-630 donors, DQA1 in 500 to 550, DPA1 in 600 to 610, and DPB1 in roughly 470. A later analysis re-examined previously published TCR beta repertoires from hundreds of donors and added high-resolution HLA genotyping to investigate patterns of TCR occurrence. Every repertoire in the discovery cohort had been generated on one and the same sequencing platform. In the later analysis, no new phenotypic data were used to find candidate immune exposures; instead, reliance was placed on TCR beta sequences and their occurrence across donors. Five DR-DQ haplotypes were handled as single units for association and clustering because linkage in the cohort was strong. High-throughput TCR immunosequencing, statistical association of individual TCRs with disease status, and machine learning were combined to predict cytomegalovirus infection status. The study profiled the T cell repertoires of around 700 subjects by immunosequencing and related them to cytomegalovirus serostatus. What the study reported, not specific to this receptor: The sequencing pipeline was judged likely to have produced a cluster of highly shared sequence variants as a technical artifact. In a later analysis, TCR association rates were found to vary across HLA loci, with the most associated TCRs seen for DRB1 alleles and the fewest for HLA-C alleles. Because the 87-base-pair reads could not distinguish some IMGT-functional V segments, including TRBV6-2 and TRBV6-3, those segments were excluded. At a false discovery rate of 0.05, a later analysis linked under 20,000 TCR beta sequences to specific HLA alleles. Cytomegalovirus status was reported to be diagnosed by the classifier with high specificity and sensitivity in both the original and validation cohorts. In a later analysis, most CMV-associated TCR beta chains were found to appear HLA-restricted, with HLA associations seemingly driven largely by CMV exposure. Several of the top co-occurrence clusters appeared to be linked to parvovirus B19, influenza, CMV and Epstein-Barr virus, according to a later analysis. In a later analysis, HLA-associated TCR beta chains showed more clonal expansion and lower generation probabilities than non-associated chains that were equally common. Because counts were too low, some 17 rarely observed V segments, including chromosome 9 orphons, were excluded from the earlier analysis of 587 of the donors. When HLA alleles, especially DR and DQ, strongly co-occurred, attributing TCR associations to individual alleles was difficult. According to the authors, the approach could potentially be generalized to other disease states and immunological phenotypes. Compared with the approximately 700-donor mean, donors in an Asian-associated ancestry cluster had fewer N-insertions in productive TCRs, according to a later genetic analysis. Correlated functional status among segregating V segments might be attributable to linkage disequilibrium, but an unknown experimental factor could not be ruled out. A further reported finding was that TCR beta sequences accurately predicted the HLA-A and HLA-B alleles for most subjects in the first cohort. Immune exposure information for the cohort was limited to CMV serostatus. Presence/absence analyses assumed roughly uniform sequencing depth across donors, an assumption that may not hold. In an earlier analysis of more than 500 of the donors, most TCR beta V segments appeared in productive rearrangements about 87% or about 30% of the time, broadly matching IMGT annotations. Only TCR beta chains were sequenced in this cohort, and the absence of alpha or paired-chain data limited detectable features. Most TCR sequences were observed very rarely across donors, whereas some public TCRs were present in many individuals. In the study, roughly 160 TCR beta chains were listed as associated with cytomegalovirus. In a later genetic analysis, a missense DCLRE1C variant was associated with V-gene and J-gene trimming of TCR beta chains, and the association was replicated in an independent cohort. Three of the identified cytomegalovirus-associated TCR beta chains were confirmed in vitro to be specific for cytomegalovirus antigens. Because HLA typing was missing for some donors at each locus, association tests included only the typed subset.

Preparation of the library involved the immunoSEQ multiplex PCR assay. For the multiplex PCR, a mixture combining 60 forward primers for TCR Vbeta segments and 13 reverse primers for TCR Jbeta segments was used. The CDR3 region of rearranged TCR beta genes was amplified from genomic DNA by a multiplex PCR assay. On the Illumina HiSeq System, the amplified TCR beta libraries were sequenced as 87-base-pair reads. In the authors' own workflow: In a later analysis, 77 million or so unique TCR beta chains were counted across the roughly 670 repertoires, and roughly 9.9 million of these chains were shared by at least two donors. To remove PCR and sequencing errors, raw reads were error-corrected and collapsed into unique sequences using a nearest-neighbor algorithm that merged closely related sequences. V, D and J gene segments were assigned by aligning CDR3 sequences to IMGT reference sequences. Each retained sequence needed at least a six-nucleotide match to both a V gene segment and a J gene segment. A rearrangement was called productive if the CDR3 had no stop codons and remained in frame with V and J, and every other rearrangement was called non-productive. CDR3 was defined according to IMGT convention as the region running from the second conserved V-encoded cysteine to the conserved J-encoded phenylalanine. In an earlier analysis of more than 550 of the donors, sequences lacking an unambiguous match to a single V gene segment were excluded. An earlier analysis of fewer than 750 of the donors called V segments functional above 56.7% productive rearrangements and segregating when the between-donor standard deviation exceeded 5%. A statistical classification framework was developed to diagnose cytomegalovirus status using the catalog of TCR beta chain sequences. V and J gene assignment, in a later analysis, came from comparing TCR nucleotide sequences with IMGT/GENE-DB human TR gene sequences. A later analysis assigned CDR3 sequences and most-parsimonious VDJ recombination scenarios with the TCRdist pipeline. In a later analysis, each TCR beta chain was defined by its CDR3 amino acid sequence together with its V-gene family, and reads lacking a unique V-gene family were excluded. In a later analysis, approximately 640 highly shared, low-generation-probability nucleotide sequences were removed to address suspected cross-contamination and a sequencing artifact. A later analysis calculated a clonal expansion index for each public chain from normalized within-repertoire ranks of inferred template counts. In a later analysis, generation probabilities were computed using a VDJ recombination model fitted to out-of-frame rearrangements, and the results were checked against IGoR. Hypergeometric tests were used in a later analysis to score TCR-TCR, TCR-HLA and TCR-CMV co-occurrence, with a repertoire-size bias correction applied to the TCR pairs. False discovery rates were estimated in a later analysis by permuting HLA or CMV assignments 20 times. In a later analysis, co-occurring TCRs were grouped using DBSCAN, with TCRdist sequence similarity added in when clustering inside HLA-allele-positive subsets. Repertoires with fewer than 30,000 or more than 120,000 public chains were left out of co-occurrence clustering, as were four to six repertoires with anomalous nucleotide sharing. This is the immuneACCESS table as TCRdb keeps it, with only in-frame sequences that have V and J called. A part of the clones is gone; compared with another copy, unresolved V genes explain less than half, and the rest is unexplained. Clone size and the V and J calls come from that table; the DNA yielded D and trimming. This sample's records show 120,000 or so clones. Around 4% of the sample is in the top ten clones.

The CDR3 holds 15 amino acids from the cysteine to the phenylalanine. Only the CDR3 region is kept as DNA, spanning 45 bases read in frame from base 1. CDR1 SEHNR and CDR2 FQNEAQ were looked up in the germline V gene (reference sequence). V trim: 2 bases; J trim: 7 bases; unmatched bases: 5. The cohort comprised 710 or so healthy bone marrow donors. At the time of sampling, every cohort member was nominally healthy, though immune exposures that went unrecorded were likely present. The donor was CMV seronegative and belonged to the group of over 300 seronegative cohort members. Each donor provided a peripheral blood sample, and peripheral blood mononuclear cells were used for TCR beta sequencing. The Qiagen DNeasy Blood Extraction Kit was used to extract genomic DNA from the blood cell samples.

The source material was PBMCs. The receptor chain draws on TRBV7-9 and TRBJ1-4; a stretch of 9 junction bases matches TRBD1. The sequence derives from a man aged 18 to 29 in good health and CMV-seronegative. The DNA sequence is TGTGCCAGCAGCTTATCGGGACAGGGTGGTGAAAAACTGTTTTTT. The translation is CASSLSGQGGEKLFF.